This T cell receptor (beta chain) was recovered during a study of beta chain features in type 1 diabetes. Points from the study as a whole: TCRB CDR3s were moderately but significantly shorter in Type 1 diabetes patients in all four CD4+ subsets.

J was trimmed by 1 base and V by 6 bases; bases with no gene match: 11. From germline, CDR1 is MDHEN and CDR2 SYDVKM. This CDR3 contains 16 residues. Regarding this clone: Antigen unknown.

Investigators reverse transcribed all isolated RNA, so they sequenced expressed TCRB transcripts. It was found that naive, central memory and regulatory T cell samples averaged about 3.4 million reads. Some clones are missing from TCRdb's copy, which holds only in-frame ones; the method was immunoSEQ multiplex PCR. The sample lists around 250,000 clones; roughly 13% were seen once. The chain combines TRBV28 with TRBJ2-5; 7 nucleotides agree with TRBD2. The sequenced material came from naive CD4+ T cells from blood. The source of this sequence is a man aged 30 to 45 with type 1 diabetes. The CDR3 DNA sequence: TGTGCCAGCAGCCTAGGTCTAGCGGAGCTCCAAGAGACCCAGTACTTC. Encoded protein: CASSLGLAELQETQYF.